These 28 T cell receptor beta chains were sequenced from one sample in a study of blood T cell repertoires in COVID-19. Sequencing used immunoSEQ multiplex PCR; TCRdb keeps in-frame clones, though not all of them. The table includes 35,000 to 50,000 clones, 80% to 90% detected once. Sequencing was done on a sample of peripheral blood. These receptors all come from a man in his fifties or sixties in a cohort sampled during active COVID-19.

A word on this clone: This CDR3 is also generated by other DNA sequences in the sample. The chain has TRBV9 and TRBJ2-2; 8 positions agree with TRBD1. The germline gives CDR1 SGDLS, CDR2 YYNGEE. Losses at the gene ends were 0 bases for V and 1 base for J; bases not matched to a gene: 2. The CDR3 consists of 16 residues. CDR3 coding DNA: TGTGCCAGCAGCGTAGCAGGACAGGGGAACACCGGGGAGCTGTTTTTT. Its protein is CASSVAGQGNTGELFF. The full variable domain, in which reference TRBV9 and TRBJ2-2 provide the parts outside the CDR3, is DSGVTQTPKHLITATGQRVTLRCSPRSGDLSVYWYQQSLDQGLQFLIQYYNGEERAKGNILERFSAQQFPDLHSELNLSSLELGDSALYFCASSVAGQGNTGELFFGEGSRLTVL.

The chain is built from TRBV6-5 and TRBJ2-7; TRBD1 agrees at 7 bases. Looked up from germline, CDR1 is MNHEY and CDR2 is SVGAGI. The CDR3 runs 13 residues. Unmatched junction bases numbered 4, after V lost 8 bases and J lost 0 bases. The CDR3 region is CASLRTGSYEQYF. Written as DNA, the CDR3 is TGTGCCAGCCTGCGGACAGGCTCCTACGAGCAGTACTTC.

This chain uses TRBV5-1 with TRBJ2-7, with unresolved D. This CDR3 has 15 amino acids. V was clipped by 3 bases and J by 4 bases, with 17 bases between them. The germline CDR1 and CDR2 sequences are SGHRS and YFSETQ. CDR3: CASSYAAQTIYEQYF. Here the CDR3 DNA reads TGCGCCAGCAGCTACGCCGCCCAGACAATTTACGAGCAGTACTTC.

This chain links TRBV3-1 (or the pseudogene TRBV3-2) with TRBJ2-7, with 10 bases matching TRBD2. Germline V gene data show CDR1 as LGHDT and CDR2 as YNNKEL (reference sequence). After removal of 4 bases from V and 3 bases from J, the junction contained 12 bases not matched to a gene. This CDR3 contains 17 residues. The CDR3 nucleotides read TGTGCCAGCAGCCCATCGGCTGGGACTAGCGCCAACTACGAGCAGTACTTC. Amino acid sequence: CASSPSAGTSANYEQYF.

V is TRBV10-3 and J is TRBJ2-3; D not resolved. This CDR3 contains 13 residues. The germline gives CDR1 ENHRY, CDR2 SYGVKD. V dropped 8 bases and J dropped 0 bases, with 9 bases sitting between them. Here the CDR3 DNA reads TGTGCCATCGAGGCGACTAGCACAGATACGCAGTATTTT. Encoded protein: CAIEATSTDTQYF.

This clone occurred once. The chain is built from TRBV3-1 (or the pseudogene TRBV3-2) and TRBJ2-7; 10 bases agree with TRBD2. Germline V gives CDR1 LGHDT, CDR2 YNNKEL (reference sequence). The CDR3 extends over 17 amino acids. Trimming cost V 0 bases and J 2 bases; bases outside gene matches: 7. CDR3 sequence (DNA): TGTGCCAGCAGCCAAGAAACGCTAGCGGGGGCAGCCTACGAGCAGTACTTC. Translated: CASSQETLAGAAYEQYF.

V gene TRBV6-5 combines with J gene TRBJ2-4; 7 bases are a match to TRBD1. CDR1 is MNHEY and CDR2 is SVGAGI in the germline V gene. This CDR3 contains 14 residues. With 4 bases clipped from V and 4 bases from J, the junction kept 4 bases outside the gene matches. CDR3 bases: TGTGCCAGCAGTTCATCGGACAGGAAAAACATTCAGTACTTC. Translated, it gives CASSSSDRKNIQYF.

The rearrangement uses TRBV20-1 and TRBJ1-6; D gene unclear. Per the germline V gene, CDR1 is DFQATT and CDR2 is SNEGSKA (reference sequence). V was pared by 4 bases and J by 0 bases, with 10 bases between. The CDR3 extends over 15 amino acids. CDR3 in amino acids: CSANDGSSYNSPLHF. The CDR3, as DNA: TGCAGTGCTAATGACGGGAGCTCCTATAATTCACCCCTCCACTTT.

The rearrangement uses TRBV27 and TRBJ1-6; no clear D gene. The ends were cut back, 4 bases at V and 10 bases at J, with 11 bases in the middle. The CDR3 length is 13 residues. Per the germline V gene, CDR1 is MNHEY and CDR2 is SMNVEV (reference sequence). CDR3 sequence: CASSSAVRSPLHF. CDR3 bases: TGTGCCAGCAGTTCGGCGGTAAGGTCACCCCTCCACTTT.

V usage is TRBV15 and J usage is TRBJ2-3; 7 nucleotides align to TRBD1. Germline V CDR1 and CDR2: LNHNV, YYDKDF (reference sequence). Unmatched junction bases numbered 6, after V lost 1 base and J lost 5 bases. This CDR3 is built from 15 residues. CDR3 protein: CATSRATGIRDTQYF. The CDR3 DNA reads as TGTGCCACCAGCAGAGCGACAGGGATCAGAGATACGCAGTATTTT.

The chain recombines TRBV5-1 with TRBJ2-2, with TRBD1 matching over 10 bases. The V and J ends lost 4 bases and 3 bases, in that order; junction bases with no gene match: 3. The CDR3 is 15 amino acids. CDR1 and CDR2 from the germline V gene are SGHRS and YFSETQ. This CDR3 reads CASSPDRGHTGELFF. The CDR3 nucleotides read TGCGCCAGCAGCCCCGACAGGGGGCACACCGGGGAGCTGTTTTTT.

The rearrangement links TRBV27 to TRBJ2-1; 8 nucleotides align to TRBD2. J gave up 1 base and V 2 bases, and 19 bases lay outside the gene matches. The CDR3 length is 21 residues. The germline CDR1 and CDR2 sequences are MNHEY and SMNVEV (reference sequence). The CDR3 DNA sequence: TGTGCCAGCAGTTTAAGAGTTAAGCGGGAGAATCTGATAGGATCCTACAATGAGCAGTTCTTC. Translating it yields CASSLRVKRENLIGSYNEQFF.

The chain employs TRBV27 and TRBJ2-7; D may be TRBD2 (5 bases). The CDR3 spans 13 residues. V was pared by 3 bases and J by 6 bases, with 12 bases between. Germline CDR1 is MNHEY and CDR2 is SMNVEV (reference sequence). CDR3 protein: CASSFGDDAEQYF. As DNA, the CDR3 is TGTGCCAGCAGTTTCGGGGATGACGCCGAGCAGTACTTC.

The J gene is TRBJ1-6, the V gene TRBV30, with D possibly TRBD1 on 5 matching bases. The CDR3 is made up of 14 amino acids. Germline values: CDR1 GTSNPN, CDR2 SVGIG (reference sequence). The ends were cut back, 3 bases at V and 8 bases at J, with 14 bases in the middle. CDR3 sequence: CAWSLGQSHSPLHF. Written as DNA, the CDR3 is TGTGCCTGGAGCTTGGGGCAGAGCCATTCACCCCTCCACTTT.

This sequence joins TRBV11-2 and TRBJ2-1, with 12 bases fitting TRBD2. Germline V gives CDR1 SGHAT, CDR2 FQNNGV. With V trimmed by 5 bases and J by 9 bases, 8 bases remained unmatched. The CDR3 contains 15 residues. CDR3 in amino acids: CASSPSGRAWGEQFF. The CDR3 DNA follows: TGTGCCAGCAGCCCTAGCGGGAGGGCCTGGGGTGAGCAGTTCTTC. Together with reference TRBV11-2 and TRBJ2-1, the CDR3 gives the full variable domain: EAGVAQSPRYKIIEKRQSVAFWCNPISGHATLYWYQQILGQGPKLLIQFQNNGVVDDSQLPKDRFSAERLKGVDSTLKIQPAKLEDSAVYLCASSPSGRAWGEQFFGPGTRLTVL.

The chain links TRBV18 to TRBJ2-2, with 7 bases that match TRBD1. There are 15 residues in the CDR3. Per the germline V gene, CDR1 is KGHSH and CDR2 is LQKENI. The V and J ends lost 3 bases and 4 bases, in that order; junction bases with no gene match: 5. The CDR3 loop is CASSPRDRSTGELFF. CDR3 DNA: TGTGCCAGCTCACCTCGGGACAGATCCACCGGGGAGCTGTTTTTT.

This rearrangement joins TRBV5-4 to TRBJ2-1; 11 bases match TRBD2. Losses at the gene ends were 4 bases for V and 4 bases for J; bases not matched to a gene: 4. Per germline, CDR1 SGHNT and CDR2 YYREEE (reference sequence). The CDR3 runs to 15 residues. Here the CDR3 DNA reads TGTGCCAGCAGCGAGGGACTAGCGGAGTACAATGAGCAGTTCTTC. This sequence encodes CASSEGLAEYNEQFF.

This clone was observed a few times. The chain employs TRBV19 and TRBJ1-2, with D hard to call. The germline V gene has CDR1 LNHDA and CDR2 SQIVND (reference sequence). Trimming shortened V by 6 bases and J by 8 bases, and 10 bases separated the two germline ends. The CDR3 consists of 11 residues. In nucleotides, the CDR3 is TGTGCCAGTAGGACTTCGCGAGGCTACACCTTC. Protein product: CASRTSRGYTF.

This rearrangement joins TRBV27 to TRBJ1-1, with a weak D call TRBD1 (5 bases). V was pared by 5 bases and J by 6 bases, with 22 bases between. Per germline, CDR1 MNHEY and CDR2 SMNVEV (reference sequence). This CDR3 comprises 16 residues. CDR3 amino acids: CASSGSHDRLNPEAFF. The CDR3, as DNA: TGTGCCAGCAGTGGTTCACATGACAGACTTAATCCTGAAGCTTTCTTT.

The chain links TRBV30 to TRBJ1-5; TRBD1 aligns across 9 bases. This CDR3 is built from 14 residues. CDR1 and CDR2 from the germline V gene are GTSNPN and SVGIG (reference sequence). V lost 2 bases, J lost 8 bases, and 7 bases stayed unmatched. Here the CDR3 reads CAWSPTGGLEPQHF. Written as DNA, the CDR3 is TGTGCCTGGAGTCCCACAGGGGGCTTAGAGCCCCAGCATTTT. The entire variable domain, with the rest obtained from reference TRBV30 and TRBJ1-5, is as follows: SQTIHQWPATLVQPVGSPLSLECTVEGTSNPNLYWYRQAAGRGLQLLFYSVGIGQISSEVPQNLSASRPQDRQFILSSKKLLLSDSGFYLCAWSPTGGLEPQHFGDGTRLSIL.

The chain is built from TRBV7-2 and TRBJ2-4; TRBD2 is a possible D gene (6 bases). CDR3 size: 15 residues. Trimming left V 1 base short and J 7 bases short, with 14 bases between. Germline CDR1 reads SGHTA; CDR2 reads FQGNSA. The CDR3 loop reads CASSLDAGRGNIQYF. The DNA for the CDR3 is TGTGCCAGCAGCTTAGACGCGGGACGAGGGAACATTCAGTACTTC.

This clone was counted once. The genes are TRBV3-1 (or the pseudogene TRBV3-2) and TRBJ2-2; 12 bases agree with TRBD1. V trimming: 0 bases; J trimming: 8 bases; junction bases outside the gene matches: 13. This CDR3 comprises 19 residues. Germline V gives CDR1 LGHDT, CDR2 YNNKEL (reference sequence). CDR3 nucleotides: TGTGCCAGCAGCCAAGATTTCAGCGGGACAGGGGGCGCAGGAGGGGAGCTGTTTTTT. It codes for CASSQDFSGTGGAGGELFF.

V usage is TRBV14 and J usage is TRBJ1-2; TRBD1 is a possible D gene (6 bases). Germline CDR1 reads SGHDN; CDR2 reads FVKESK. Trimming pared 3 bases from V and 4 bases from J, leaving 9 bases between. The CDR3 has 13 amino acids. The CDR3 DNA reads as TGTGCCAGCAGCCAGGCGGGGGCCTATGGCTACACCTTC. Its protein product is CASSQAGAYGYTF.

V gene TRBV6-5 combines with J gene TRBJ2-1, with 10 positions matching TRBD2. This CDR3 has 14 residues. Germline CDR1 reads MNHEY; CDR2 reads SVGAGI. V gave up 6 bases and J gave up 4 bases; unmatched junction bases: 3. The CDR3 region is CASSGTSDYNEQFF. The CDR3 bases are TGTGCCAGCAGCGGGACTAGCGATTACAATGAGCAGTTCTTC.

The V and J genes are TRBV3-1 (or the pseudogene TRBV3-2) and TRBJ2-2; possibly TRBD2 for D (5 bases). The CDR3 covers 15 residues. Per germline, CDR1 LGHDT and CDR2 YNNKEL (reference sequence). V was trimmed by 0 bases and J by 6 bases, leaving 11 bases between them. The CDR3 bases are TGTGCCAGCAGCCAAGAAAGTGAGGGATCCGGGGAGCTGTTTTTT. This gives the protein CASSQESEGSGELFF.

The CDR3 DNA reads as TGCGCCAGCAGCCAAGAACAGGGACTAGCGTTTTCCGAGCAGTACTTC. Residues: CASSQEQGLAFSEQYF. The chain is built from TRBV4-1 and TRBJ2-7; 10 positions agree with TRBD2. Trimming cost V 0 bases and J 6 bases; bases outside gene matches: 8. CDR1 and CDR2 (germline): MGHRA, YSYEKL. CDR3 size: 16 residues.

The chain uses TRBV24-1 and TRBJ2-1; 11 bases fit TRBD2. Germline CDR1 reads KGHDR; CDR2 reads SFDVKD. CDR3 length equals 16 residues. Trimming cost V 7 bases and J 3 bases; bases outside gene matches: 7. The CDR3 sequence is CATRAHTSGSYNEQFF. The CDR3 DNA is TGTGCCACCAGGGCCCATACTAGCGGGAGCTACAATGAGCAGTTCTTC.

The rearrangement links TRBV10-2 to TRBJ2-7; D is possibly TRBD1 (5 bases). CDR1 is WSHSY and CDR2 is SAAADI in the germline V gene. The CDR3 covers 13 residues. Trimming cost V 3 bases and J 3 bases, with 9 bases left between them. Here the CDR3 DNA reads TGCGCCAGCAGTGAACAGGAAGACTACGAGCAGTACTTC. Translation gives CASSEQEDYEQYF.